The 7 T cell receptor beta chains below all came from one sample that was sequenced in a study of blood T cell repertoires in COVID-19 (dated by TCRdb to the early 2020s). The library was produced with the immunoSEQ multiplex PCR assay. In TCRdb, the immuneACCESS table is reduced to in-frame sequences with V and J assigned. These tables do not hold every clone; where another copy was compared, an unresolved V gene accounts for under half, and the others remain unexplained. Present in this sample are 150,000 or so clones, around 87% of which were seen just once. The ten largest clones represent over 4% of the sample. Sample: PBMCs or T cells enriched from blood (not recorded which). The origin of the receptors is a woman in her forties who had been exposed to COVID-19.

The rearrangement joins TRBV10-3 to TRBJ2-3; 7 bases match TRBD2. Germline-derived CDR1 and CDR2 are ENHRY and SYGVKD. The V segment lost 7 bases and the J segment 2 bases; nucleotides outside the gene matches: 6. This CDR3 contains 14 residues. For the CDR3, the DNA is TGTGCCATCAAGGGAGCGGGATACACAGATACGCAGTATTTT. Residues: CAIKGAGYTDTQYF.

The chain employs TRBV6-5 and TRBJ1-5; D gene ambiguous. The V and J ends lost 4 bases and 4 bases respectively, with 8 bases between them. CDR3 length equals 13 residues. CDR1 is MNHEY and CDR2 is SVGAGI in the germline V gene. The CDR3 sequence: CASSFGGNQPQHF. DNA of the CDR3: TGTGCCAGCAGTTTTGGCGGGAATCAGCCCCAGCATTTT.

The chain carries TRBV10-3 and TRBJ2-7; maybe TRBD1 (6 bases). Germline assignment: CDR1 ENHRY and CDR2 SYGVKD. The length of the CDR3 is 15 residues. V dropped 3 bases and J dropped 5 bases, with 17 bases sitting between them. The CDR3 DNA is TGTGCCATCAGTGACCCTACCCGGGACATCAACGAGCAGTACTTC. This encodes CAISDPTRDINEQYF.

CDR3 sequence reads: CASSIRATNEKLFF. CDR3 nucleotides: TGTGCCAGTAGTATACGAGCAACTAATGAAAAACTGTTTTTT. The chain links TRBV19 to TRBJ1-4; D unresolved. With 2 bases removed from V and 0 bases from J, the gap between germline ends came to 4 bases. The CDR3 spans 14 residues. The V gene's germline CDR1 is LNHDA and CDR2 SQIVND (reference sequence).

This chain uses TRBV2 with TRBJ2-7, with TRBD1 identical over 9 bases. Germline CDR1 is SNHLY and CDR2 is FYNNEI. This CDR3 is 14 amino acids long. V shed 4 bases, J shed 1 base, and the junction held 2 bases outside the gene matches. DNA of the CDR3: TGTGCCAGCAGTGTAGGACAGGGGTCCTACGAGCAGTACTTC. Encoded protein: CASSVGQGSYEQYF. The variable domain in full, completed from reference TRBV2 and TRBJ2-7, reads EPEVTQTPSHQVTQMGQEVILRCVPISNHLYFYWYRQILGQKVEFLVSFYNNEISEKSEIFDDQFSVERPDGSNFTLKIRSTKLEDSAMYFCASSVGQGSYEQYFGPGTRLTVT.

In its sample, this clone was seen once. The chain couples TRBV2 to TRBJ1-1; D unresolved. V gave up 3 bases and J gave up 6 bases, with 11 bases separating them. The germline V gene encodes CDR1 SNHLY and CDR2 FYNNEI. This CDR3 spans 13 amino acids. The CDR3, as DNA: TGTGCCAGCAGTGAGGTAGATGCTCCTGAAGCTTTCTTT. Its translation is CASSEVDAPEAFF.

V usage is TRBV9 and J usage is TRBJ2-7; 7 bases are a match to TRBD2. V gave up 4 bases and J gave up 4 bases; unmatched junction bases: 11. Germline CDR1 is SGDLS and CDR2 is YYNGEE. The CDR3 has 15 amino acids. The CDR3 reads CASSPSGNRGYEQYF. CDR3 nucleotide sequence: TGTGCCAGCAGCCCCAGCGGGAATAGAGGGTACGAGCAGTACTTC.